These T cell receptor beta chains were read from a single sample in a study of T cell changes during pregnancy in multiple sclerosis. TCRdb keeps only in-frame clones here, not all; method: immunoSEQ multiplex PCR. The sample has 69,000 or so clones; almost 95% are singletons. The material was peripheral blood, obtained in the third trimester of pregnancy. These receptors all come from a female donor in good health, enrolled as a control in a pregnancy study. Each CDR3 is given with its conserved first and last residue.

V: TRBV27; CDR3: CASSLFTRGSYEQYF
V: TRBV27; CDR3: CASSPIEGGEQYF
V: TRBV5-1; CDR3: CASSAWGLVRELFF
V: TRBV7-6; CDR3: CASSYYSGGNYEQYF
V: TRBV4-2; CDR3: CASSPEGATSDQETQYF
V: TRBV10-3; CDR3: CAISDPSGGYNEQFF
V: TRBV14; CDR3: CASSQATGYDGYTF
V: TRBV6-6; CDR3: CASRSRGGYTF
V: TRBV2; CDR3: CASSVDRAGTDTQYF
V: TRBV28; CDR3: CASSFQGSYEQYF
V: TRBV20-1; CDR3: CSAGTGEQYF
V: TRBV30; CDR3: CAWDGSGTQYF
V: TRBV7-8; CDR3: CASSFTLAPLGEQFF
V: TRBV5-1; CDR3: CASSFGPQGYPFYEQYF
V: TRBV4-2; CDR3: CASSQANSGETGELFF
V: TRBV5-8; CDR3: CASNLQMNTEAFF
V: TRBV28; CDR3: CASSRQARGTGELFF
V: TRBV27; CDR3: CASSSREGAFYEQYF
V: TRBV5-6; CDR3: CASSGQGLYGYTF
V: TRBV18; CDR3: CASSPLGRTTDTEAFF
V: TRBV6-5; CDR3: CASSDGRGNGYTF
V: TRBV2; CDR3: CASRLAGELFF
V: TRBV5-6; CDR3: CASSLPRGLAGGDGTQYF
V: TRBV9; CDR3: CASSSIAGADTQYF
V: TRBV4-2; CDR3: CASSFRQGATTF
V: TRBV7-2; CDR3: CAVGWTSGMYEQYF
V: TRBV9; CDR3: CASSAWAQGLEQYF
V: TRBV5-4; CDR3: CASSPPDRGRTGELFF
V: TRBV19; CDR3: CASSISQGRKYF
V: TRBV7-2; CDR3: CASSLPDRLEQFF
V: TRBV4-1; CDR3: CASSQSTEQTGGEQYF
V: TRBV10-3; CDR3: CAISTLPGENTGELFF
V: TRBV2; CDR3: CASSPPGTQYF
V: TRBV6-5; CDR3: CASSRTGTSGYEQYF